These 26 T cell receptor beta chains share one sample of origin, sequenced in a study of blood T cell repertoires in COVID-19. Clones were read by immunoSEQ multiplex PCR, and TCRdb kept only the in-frame ones, dropping some. The sample contains about 250,000 clones, 79% of which appear only once. The sequencing input was peripheral blood. These receptors came from a woman in her thirties or forties with active or convalescent COVID-19.

The V gene is TRBV6-5, the J gene TRBJ1-2, with D perhaps matching TRBD1 (6 bases). This CDR3 has 15 amino acids. Germline lookup yields CDR1 MNHEY and CDR2 SVGAGI. Trimming took 7 bases from V and 0 from J, leaving 15 bases between them. The DNA of the CDR3 is TGTGCCAGCACCCCCGCCGGACAGACTAACTATGGCTACACCTTC. It yields the protein CASTPAGQTNYGYTF.

Only a few counts were recorded for this clone. J is TRBJ1-1 and V is TRBV2, with a weak D call TRBD1 (5 bases). The CDR3 is 15 amino acids. The V gene's germline CDR1 is SNHLY and CDR2 FYNNEI. V was clipped by 3 bases and J by 0 bases, with 11 bases between them. The CDR3 sequence: CASSDFGALNTEAFF. Here the CDR3 DNA reads TGTGCCAGCAGTGATTTTGGGGCCCTGAACACTGAAGCTTTCTTT.

The rearrangement uses TRBV6-5 and TRBJ1-5; no clear D gene. Germline-derived CDR1 and CDR2 are MNHEY and SVGAGI. CDR3 length: 13 residues. V lost 5 bases and J 3 bases, leaving 8 bases between the germline ends. CDR3 in DNA: TGTGCCAGCAGTCCCGAGAACAATCAGCCCCAGCATTTT. Protein: CASSPENNQPQHF.

V gene TRBV30 combines with J gene TRBJ1-1; D is unresolved. Trimming removed 2 bases from V and 0 bases from J, with 4 bases in between. From germline, CDR1 is GTSNPN and CDR2 SVGIG (reference sequence). CDR3 length: 12 amino acids. The CDR3 here is CAWSPVNTEAFF. The CDR3 DNA sequence: TGTGCCTGGAGTCCAGTGAACACTGAAGCTTTCTTT.

The gene calls are TRBV9 and TRBJ2-1; 8 nucleotides line up with TRBD2. This CDR3 spans 17 amino acids. Germline CDR1 SGDLS, CDR2 YYNGEE. V gave up 10 bases and J gave up 1 base; unmatched junction bases: 16. CDR3: CARTGGPAVESYNEQFF. The CDR3 nucleotides read TGTGCCCGGACGGGGGGGCCCGCTGTCGAATCCTACAATGAGCAGTTCTTC.

The chain uses TRBV28 and TRBJ2-3, with 7 bases matching TRBD2. Germline values: CDR1 MDHEN, CDR2 SYDVKM. CDR3 size: 14 residues. With 2 bases clipped from V and 13 bases from J, the junction kept 12 bases outside the gene matches. CDR3 sequence reads: CASSLGLAAASEYF. As DNA, the CDR3 is TGTGCCAGCAGTTTAGGGCTAGCGGCCGCCTCGGAGTATTTT.

J is TRBJ2-4 and V is TRBV19; perhaps TRBD1 as D (7 bases). Trimming pared 6 bases from V and 1 base from J, leaving 28 bases between. CDR3 length equals 20 residues. In germline, CDR1 is LNHDA, CDR2 SQIVND (reference sequence). The CDR3 region is CASSQLDREVVRGAKNIQYF. CDR3 coding DNA: TGTGCCAGTAGCCAACTCGACAGGGAGGTCGTTCGAGGGGCCAAAAACATTCAGTACTTC. Drawing the rest from reference TRBV19 and TRBJ2-4, the complete variable domain is DGGITQSPKYLFRKEGQNVTLSCEQNLNHDAMYWYRQDPGQGLRLIYYSQIVNDFQKGDIAEGYSVSREKKESFPLTVTSAQKNPTAFYLCASSQLDREVVRGAKNIQYFGAGTRLSVL.

The J gene is TRBJ1-4, the V gene TRBV6-5; 8 bases match TRBD1. This CDR3 spans 14 amino acids. Trimming at V came to 6 bases and at J to 2 bases, leaving 2 bases not matched to a gene. Germline V lookup: CDR1 MNHEY, CDR2 SVGAGI. The CDR3 DNA reads TGTGCCAGCAGGGGACAGGTGACTAATGAAAAACTGTTTTTT. This codes for CASRGQVTNEKLFF.

This clone has a count of ten or more. The genes are TRBV7-9 and TRBJ2-5; D is perhaps TRBD1 (6 bases). The CDR3 spans 16 residues. The ends were cut back, 5 bases at V and 1 base at J, with 17 bases in the middle. The germline V gene has CDR1 SEHNR and CDR2 FQNEAQ (reference sequence). This CDR3 reads CASSHPTGRGQETQYF. In DNA form, the CDR3 reads TGTGCCAGCAGCCATCCGACAGGAAGGGGCCAAGAGACCCAGTACTTC.

The rearrangement links TRBV19 to TRBJ1-5; D is perhaps TRBD1 (5 bases). Trimming removed 5 bases at V and 7 bases at J, with 15 bases between. Germline V gene sequence: CDR1 LNHDA, CDR2 SQIVND (reference sequence). The CDR3 covers 14 residues. DNA of the CDR3: TGTGCCAGTAGTCAAACAGGTGGTCAACAGCCCCAGCATTTT. Protein sequence: CASSQTGGQQPQHF.

The rearrangement joins TRBV7-9 to TRBJ1-2; no clear D. V lost 1 base, J lost 13 bases, and 10 bases lay in between. CDR1 SEHNR and CDR2 FQNEAQ come from the germline V gene (reference sequence). The CDR3 contains 11 residues. The chain's CDR3 is CASSLETRCTF. CDR3 DNA sequence: TGTGCCAGCAGCTTAGAGACTAGATGCACCTTC. The full variable domain, in which reference TRBV7-9 and TRBJ1-2 provide the parts outside the CDR3, is DTGVSQNPRHKITKRGQNVTFRCDPISEHNRLYWYRQTLGQGPEFLTYFQNEAQLEKSRLLSDRFSAERPKGSFSTLEIQRTEQGDSAMYLCASSLETRCTFGSGTRLTVV.

The chain joins TRBV19 to TRBJ1-1; no clear D gene. Germline assignment: CDR1 LNHDA and CDR2 SQIVND (reference sequence). Trimming shortened V by 4 bases and J by 0 bases, and 9 bases separated the two germline ends. This CDR3 region has 14 residues. The CDR3, as DNA: TGTGCCAGTAGTACCCCCCCATTGAACACTGAAGCTTTCTTT. Residues: CASSTPPLNTEAFF.

This chain uses TRBV6-1 with TRBJ1-2, with TRBD1 matching over 9 bases. V lost 2 bases and J lost 5; bases outside the gene matches: 3. Germline CDR1 MNHNS, CDR2 SASEGT. The CDR3 is 14 amino acids. CDR3 sequence (DNA): TGTGCCAGCAGTGAACAGGACAGGGGATATGGCTACACCTTC. It specifies CASSEQDRGYGYTF.

This sequence joins TRBV6-1 and TRBJ1-1; 9 bases are a match to TRBD1. The germline V gene has CDR1 MNHNS and CDR2 SASEGT. The CDR3 contains 16 residues. After removal of 3 bases from V and 5 bases from J, the junction contained 10 bases not matched to a gene. DNA for the CDR3: TGTGCCAGCAGTGACCCGGGACAGGGCCTCCGAACTGAAGCTTTCTTT. It codes for CASSDPGQGLRTEAFF.

The gene calls are TRBV10-2 and TRBJ1-3; D is possibly TRBD1 (6 bases). Trimming took off 2 bases at V and 3 bases at J, with 14 bases between the two ends. CDR3 size: 16 residues. Looked up from germline, CDR1 is WSHSY and CDR2 is SAAADI. The CDR3 sequence is CASSEGWGTIGNTIYF. DNA for the CDR3: TGCGCCAGCAGTGAGGGTTGGGGGACAATTGGAAACACCATATATTTT.

V gene TRBV12-5 combines with J gene TRBJ2-5; 7 bases are a match to TRBD1. The CDR3 has 14 amino acids. CDR1 and CDR2 from the germline V gene are LGHNT and FRNRAP. V was pared by 1 base and J by 4 bases, with 3 bases of the junction left unmatched. In DNA, the CDR3 is TGTGCTAGTGGTTTGGGACAGGGTCGAGAGACCCAGTACTTC. It is translated as CASGLGQGRETQYF.

This chain connects TRBV2 to TRBJ2-2; TRBD1 is a possible D gene (5 bases). The CDR3 is 14 amino acids. V lost 2 bases, J lost 4 bases, and 8 bases lay in between. Germline V gene sequence: CDR1 SNHLY, CDR2 FYNNEI. The chain's CDR3 is CASSEPDSTGELFF. The CDR3 nucleotides read TGTGCCAGCAGTGAACCCGACAGCACCGGGGAGCTGTTTTTT.

The chain carries TRBV28 and TRBJ2-7, with 10 bases that match TRBD1. The germline V gene encodes CDR1 MDHEN and CDR2 SYDVKM. This CDR3 has 16 amino acids. J gave up 2 bases and V 6 bases, and 10 bases lay outside the gene matches. CDR3 in amino acids: CASSHPRQGATYEQYF. Here the CDR3 DNA reads TGTGCCAGCAGCCATCCGAGACAGGGGGCAACCTACGAGCAGTACTTC.

This clone showed up just once. This rearrangement joins TRBV6-6 to TRBJ2-1; 11 bases line up with TRBD2. Germline CDR1 MNHNY, CDR2 SVGAGI (reference sequence). The CDR3 loop spans 17 amino acids. Losses at the gene ends were 5 bases for V and 4 bases for J; bases not matched to a gene: 10. The CDR3 region is CASSLASLAGGYNEQFF. The CDR3 bases are TGTGCCAGCAGTCTAGCCTCTCTAGCGGGGGGATACAATGAGCAGTTCTTC.

CDR3: CASSLSLAGETQYF. The CDR3 DNA reads TGTGCCAGCAGCTTAAGTCTAGCGGGCGAGACCCAGTACTTC. The rearrangement uses TRBV7-3 and TRBJ2-5; 8 bases agree with TRBD2. The trim removed 1 base at V and 5 bases at J, leaving 3 bases unmatched. Looked up from germline, CDR1 is SGHTA and CDR2 is FQGTGA. The CDR3 sequence is 14 residues long.

The V call is TRBV11-3, the J call TRBJ2-5, with TRBD2 matching over 8 bases. Trimming at V came to 5 bases and at J to 2 bases, leaving 7 bases not matched to a gene. This CDR3 has 15 residues. Germline assignment: CDR1 SGHNT and CDR2 YENEEA. CDR3 in DNA: TGTGCCAGCAGCCCACGGGGGGGGGCACAAGAGACCCAGTACTTC. The encoded protein is CASSPRGGAQETQYF.

This clone was observed a handful of times. The gene calls are TRBV12-3 or TRBV12-4 and TRBJ1-2, with D uncertain. CDR3 length: 12 residues. Trimming took off 3 bases at V and 1 base at J, with 3 bases between the two ends. CDR3 sequence reads: CASSFHNYGYTF. The CDR3 nucleotides are TGTGCCAGCAGTTTCCATAACTATGGCTACACCTTC.

The rearrangement uses TRBV28 and TRBJ1-5; D perhaps matches TRBD1 (5 bases). The CDR3 length is 12 residues. V shed 11 bases and J shed 2 bases, with 10 bases lying between them. Per the germline V gene, CDR1 is MDHEN and CDR2 is SYDVKM. CDR3: CAAGKGNQPQHF. CDR3 in DNA: TGTGCCGCAGGGAAGGGCAATCAGCCCCAGCATTTT.

The chain recombines TRBV30 with TRBJ2-2, with a possible D match to TRBD2 (5 bases). With 2 bases removed from V and 0 bases from J, the gap between germline ends came to 10 bases. The germline CDR1 and CDR2 sequences are GTSNPN and SVGIG (reference sequence). This CDR3 has 15 amino acids. The CDR3 here is CAWSSDGTNTGELFF. CDR3 nucleotide sequence: TGTGCCTGGAGTAGTGACGGGACGAACACCGGGGAGCTGTTTTTT.

The chain has TRBV28 and TRBJ2-2, with a weak D call TRBD1 (6 bases). Germline CDR1 reads MDHEN; CDR2 reads SYDVKM. This CDR3 comprises 15 residues. The V end lost 6 bases, the J end lost 5 bases, and 16 bases lay between the germline ends. CDR3 nucleotide sequence: TGTGCCAGCAGGGAACTACAGGGAAGAACCGGGGAGCTGTTTTTT. Its translation is CASRELQGRTGELFF.

The V gene is TRBV6-1, the J gene TRBJ1-4; 8 positions match TRBD1. The CDR3 runs to 14 residues. In germline, CDR1 is MNHNS, CDR2 SASEGT. After removal of 3 bases from V and 8 bases from J, the junction contained 5 bases not matched to a gene. The CDR3 coding sequence is TGTGCCAGCAGTGAGTCCGGGACAGGCGAAAAACTGTTTTTT. Translated: CASSESGTGEKLFF.